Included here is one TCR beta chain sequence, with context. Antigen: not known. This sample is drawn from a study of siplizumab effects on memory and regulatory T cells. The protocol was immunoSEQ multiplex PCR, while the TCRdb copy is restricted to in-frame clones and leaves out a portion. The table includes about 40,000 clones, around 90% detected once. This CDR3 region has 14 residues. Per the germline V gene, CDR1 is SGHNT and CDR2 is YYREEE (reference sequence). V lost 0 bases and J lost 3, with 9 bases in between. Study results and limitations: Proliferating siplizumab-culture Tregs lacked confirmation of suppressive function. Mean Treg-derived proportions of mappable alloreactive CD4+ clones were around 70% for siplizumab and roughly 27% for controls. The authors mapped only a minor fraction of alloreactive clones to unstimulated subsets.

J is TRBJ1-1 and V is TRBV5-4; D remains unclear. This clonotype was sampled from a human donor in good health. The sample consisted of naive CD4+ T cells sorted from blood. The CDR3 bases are TGTGCCAGCAGCTTGGTCGGAGTACACACTGAAGCTTTCTTT. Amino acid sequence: CASSLVGVHTEAFF.